The present T cell receptor beta chain was sequenced within a study of cytomegalovirus exposure and HLA in healthy donors. Study conclusions and caveats: Altogether, 150 to 200 TCR beta chains were recorded as cytomegalovirus-associated. First-cohort TCR clusters tended to co-occur in the roughly 120 validation repertoires, a later analysis found.

CDR1 is MNHEY, CDR2 SMNVEV, per germline (reference sequence). Between the trimmed V and J ends, which lost 3 bases and 1 base, there was a span of 12 bases. CDR3 length: 15 amino acids. TCRdb keeps only in-frame clones here, not all; method: immunoSEQ multiplex PCR. The sample holds over 100,000 clones, about 90% seen once. Points on this clone: Antigen specificity is unknown.

The receptor comes from a woman under 30 in good health and CMV-seronegative. J is TRBJ2-5 and V is TRBV27, with TRBD1 as a possible D gene (5 bases). The specimen was PBMCs. The CDR3 loop is CASSFQGAIQETQYF. The CDR3 nucleotides read TGTGCCAGCAGTTTCCAGGGCGCGATCCAAGAGACCCAGTACTTC.